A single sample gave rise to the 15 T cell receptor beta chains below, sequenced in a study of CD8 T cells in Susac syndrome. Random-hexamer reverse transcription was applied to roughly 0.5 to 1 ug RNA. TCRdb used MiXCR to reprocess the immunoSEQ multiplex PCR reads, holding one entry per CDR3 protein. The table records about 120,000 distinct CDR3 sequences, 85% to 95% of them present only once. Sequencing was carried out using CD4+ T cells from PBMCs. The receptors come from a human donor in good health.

CDR3 DNA: TGTGCCAGCAGTTTAATTAGCTCCTACGAGCAGTACTTC. Protein sequence: CASSLISSYEQYF. This chain joins TRBV12-3 or TRBV12-4 and TRBJ2-7, with D uncertain. V lost 2 bases and J lost 0, with 5 bases in between. This CDR3 is built from 13 residues.

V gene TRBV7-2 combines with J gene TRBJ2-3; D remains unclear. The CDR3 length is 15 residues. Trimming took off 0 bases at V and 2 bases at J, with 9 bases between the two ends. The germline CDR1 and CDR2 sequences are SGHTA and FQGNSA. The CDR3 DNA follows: TGTGCCAGCAGCTTAGCGCTTGGAGCCACAGATACGCAGTATTTT. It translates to CASSLALGATDTQYF.

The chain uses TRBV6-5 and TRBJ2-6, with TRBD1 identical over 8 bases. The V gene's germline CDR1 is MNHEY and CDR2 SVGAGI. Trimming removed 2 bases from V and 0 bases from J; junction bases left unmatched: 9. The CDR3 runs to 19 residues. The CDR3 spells CASSYDPGQDISGANVLTF. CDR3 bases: TGTGCCAGCAGTTACGACCCGGGACAGGACATCTCTGGGGCCAACGTCCTGACTTTC.

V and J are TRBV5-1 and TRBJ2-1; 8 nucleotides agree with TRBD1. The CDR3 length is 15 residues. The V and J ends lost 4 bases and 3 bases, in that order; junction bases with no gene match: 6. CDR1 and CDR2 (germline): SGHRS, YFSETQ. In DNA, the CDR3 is TGCGCCAGCAGCACCGGACAGGGAATCTACAATGAGCAGTTCTTC. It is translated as CASSTGQGIYNEQFF. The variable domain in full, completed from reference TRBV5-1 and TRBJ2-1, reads KAGVTQTPRYLIKTRGQQVTLSCSPISGHRSVSWYQQTPGQGLQFLFEYFSETQRNKGNFPGRFSGRQFSNSRSEMNVSTLELGDSALYLCASSTGQGIYNEQFFGPGTRLTVL.

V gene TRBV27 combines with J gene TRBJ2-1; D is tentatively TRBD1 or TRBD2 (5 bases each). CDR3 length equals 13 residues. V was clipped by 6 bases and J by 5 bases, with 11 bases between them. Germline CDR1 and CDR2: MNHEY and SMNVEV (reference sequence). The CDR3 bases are TGTGCCAGCAGAGGGGCGGAGGACAATGAGCAGTTCTTC. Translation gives CASRGAEDNEQFF.

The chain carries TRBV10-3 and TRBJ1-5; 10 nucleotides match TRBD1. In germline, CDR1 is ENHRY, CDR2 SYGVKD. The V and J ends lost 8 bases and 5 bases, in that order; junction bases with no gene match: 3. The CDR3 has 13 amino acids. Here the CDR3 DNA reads TGTGCCATCGGACAGGGGGGAGATCAGCCCCAGCATTTT. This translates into CAIGQGGDQPQHF.

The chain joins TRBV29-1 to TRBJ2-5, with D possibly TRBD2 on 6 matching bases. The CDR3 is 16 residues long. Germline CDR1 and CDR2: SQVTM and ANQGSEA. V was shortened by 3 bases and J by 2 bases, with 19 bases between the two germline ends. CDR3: CSVDQNVEGFQETQYF. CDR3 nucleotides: TGCAGCGTTGATCAGAATGTGGAGGGATTTCAAGAGACCCAGTACTTC.

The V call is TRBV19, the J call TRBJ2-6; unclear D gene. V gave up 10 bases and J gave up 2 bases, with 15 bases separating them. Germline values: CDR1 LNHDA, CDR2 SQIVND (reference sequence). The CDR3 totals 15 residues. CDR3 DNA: TGTGCCACATTCGATTCGTGGGCTGGGGCCAACGTCCTGACTTTC. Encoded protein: CATFDSWAGANVLTF.

The CDR3 loop reads CASSQAGGPSGNTIYF. CDR3 in DNA: TGTGCCAGCAGCCAAGCAGGCGGGCCCTCTGGAAACACCATATATTTT. The V call is TRBV3-1, the J call TRBJ1-3, with D uncertain. Germline assignment: CDR1 LGHDT and CDR2 YNNKEL (reference sequence). V lost 1 base to trimming and J lost 0 bases, with 10 bases between them. This CDR3 is built from 16 residues.

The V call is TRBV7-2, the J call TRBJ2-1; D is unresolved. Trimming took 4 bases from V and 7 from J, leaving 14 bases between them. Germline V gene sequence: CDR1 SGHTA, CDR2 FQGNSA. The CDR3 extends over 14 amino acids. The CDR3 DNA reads TGTGCCAGCAGCTCCCCCCCTCTTGGGAATGAGCAGTTCTTC. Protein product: CASSSPPLGNEQFF.

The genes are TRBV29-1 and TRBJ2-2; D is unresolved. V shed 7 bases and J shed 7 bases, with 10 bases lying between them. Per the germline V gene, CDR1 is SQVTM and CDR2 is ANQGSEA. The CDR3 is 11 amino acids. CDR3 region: CSAGWDGELFF. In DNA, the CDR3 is TGCAGCGCCGGGTGGGACGGGGAGCTGTTTTTT.

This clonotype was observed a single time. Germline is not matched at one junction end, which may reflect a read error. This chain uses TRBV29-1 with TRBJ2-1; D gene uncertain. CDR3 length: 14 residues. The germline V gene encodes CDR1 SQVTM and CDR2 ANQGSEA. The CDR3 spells CSVGEIYSYNGQFF. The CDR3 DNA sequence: TGCAGCGTTGGGGAAATCTACTCCTACAATGGGCAGTTCTTC.

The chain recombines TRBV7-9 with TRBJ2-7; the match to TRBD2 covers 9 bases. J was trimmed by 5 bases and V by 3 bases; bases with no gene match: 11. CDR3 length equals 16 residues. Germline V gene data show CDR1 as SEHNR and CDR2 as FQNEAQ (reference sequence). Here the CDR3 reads CASSFFLAGLPHEQYF. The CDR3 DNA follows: TGTGCCAGCAGCTTTTTCCTAGCGGGACTGCCCCACGAGCAGTACTTC. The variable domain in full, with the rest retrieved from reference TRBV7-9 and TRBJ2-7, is DTGVSQNPRHKITKRGQNVTFRCDPISEHNRLYWYRQTLGQGPEFLTYFQNEAQLEKSRLLSDRFSAERPKGSFSTLEIQRTEQGDSAMYLCASSFFLAGLPHEQYFGPGTRLTVT.

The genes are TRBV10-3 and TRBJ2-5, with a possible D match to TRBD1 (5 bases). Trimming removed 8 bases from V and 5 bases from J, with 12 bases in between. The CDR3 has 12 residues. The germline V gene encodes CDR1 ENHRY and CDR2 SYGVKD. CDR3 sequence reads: CAISAGPETQYF. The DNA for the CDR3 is TGTGCCATCTCAGCAGGGCCGGAGACCCAGTACTTC.

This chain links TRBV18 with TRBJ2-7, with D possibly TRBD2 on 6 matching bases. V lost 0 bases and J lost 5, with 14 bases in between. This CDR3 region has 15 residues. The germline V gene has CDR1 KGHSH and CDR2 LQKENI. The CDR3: CASSPPPGVDDEQYF. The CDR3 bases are TGTGCCAGCTCACCACCGCCGGGAGTGGATGACGAGCAGTACTTC.